This T cell receptor beta chain comes out of a study of T-cell reconstitution after alpha-beta-depleted transplantation in children. Study-wide points: There were reportedly several hundred expanded graft clones from which alpha-beta T cells came about two months after transplant. T-cell counts and diversity at one year post-transplant came mainly from newly produced T cells. Day-60 TCRbeta diversity that was high in some patients was derived from surviving recipient T cells and thymic progenitors.

In this sample, this clonotype turned up a few times. The antigen remains unidentified. During its preparation, the TCRbeta library received unique molecular identifiers. MiXCR was run by TCRdb on the PCR reads, yielding one entry per CDR3 protein. The data contain approximately 980,000 distinct CDR3 sequences, roughly 29% of them singletons. Germline V gene sequence: CDR1 SGHRS, CDR2 YFSETQ. The V segment lost 1 base and the J segment 1 base; nucleotides outside the gene matches: 15. The CDR3 is 20 amino acids. The chain recombines TRBV5-1 with TRBJ2-3; TRBD2 matches at 10 bases. This receptor was identified in a boy less than two years old who had a stem cell transplant for SCID, so the T cells may come from the graft donor. The input for sequencing was PBMCs, mostly from graft donor cells, taken 360 days after TCRalphabeta/CD19-depleted stem cell transplant. CDR3 DNA: TGCGCCAGCAGCTTGCTCAGCGGGGGGGCCCGGGCCTCGCGCACAGATACGCAGTATTTT. This sequence encodes CASSLLSGGARASRTDTQYF. The entire variable domain, with the rest obtained from reference TRBV5-1 and TRBJ2-3, is as follows: KAGVTQTPRYLIKTRGQQVTLSCSPISGHRSVSWYQQTPGQGLQFLFEYFSETQRNKGNFPGRFSGRQFSNSRSEMNVSTLELGDSALYLCASSLLSGGARASRTDTQYFGPGTRLTVL.